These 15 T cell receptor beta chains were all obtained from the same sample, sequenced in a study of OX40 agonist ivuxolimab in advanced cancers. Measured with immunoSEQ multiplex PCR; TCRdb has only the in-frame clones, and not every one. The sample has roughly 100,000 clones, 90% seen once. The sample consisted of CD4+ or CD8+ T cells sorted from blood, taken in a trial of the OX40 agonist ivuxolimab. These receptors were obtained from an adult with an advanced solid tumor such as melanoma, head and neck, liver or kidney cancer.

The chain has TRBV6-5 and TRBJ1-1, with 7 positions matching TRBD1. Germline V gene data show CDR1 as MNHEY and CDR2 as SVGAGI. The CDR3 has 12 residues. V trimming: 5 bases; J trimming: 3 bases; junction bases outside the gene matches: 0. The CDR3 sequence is CASSTGDTEAFF. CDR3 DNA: TGTGCCAGCAGTACAGGGGACACTGAAGCTTTCTTT.

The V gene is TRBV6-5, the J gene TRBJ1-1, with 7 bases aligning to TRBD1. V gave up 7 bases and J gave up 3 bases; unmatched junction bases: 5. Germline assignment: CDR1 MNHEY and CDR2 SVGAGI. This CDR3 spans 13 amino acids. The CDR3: CASTPGQYTEAFF. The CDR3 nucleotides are TGTGCCAGCACCCCGGGACAGTACACTGAAGCTTTCTTT.

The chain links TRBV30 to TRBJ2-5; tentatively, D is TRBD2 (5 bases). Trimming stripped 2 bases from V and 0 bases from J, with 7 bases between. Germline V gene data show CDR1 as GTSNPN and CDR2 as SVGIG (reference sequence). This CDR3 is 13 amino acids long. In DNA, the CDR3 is TGTGCCTGGAGTCGAGGGCACCAAGAGACCCAGTACTTC. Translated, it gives CAWSRGHQETQYF.

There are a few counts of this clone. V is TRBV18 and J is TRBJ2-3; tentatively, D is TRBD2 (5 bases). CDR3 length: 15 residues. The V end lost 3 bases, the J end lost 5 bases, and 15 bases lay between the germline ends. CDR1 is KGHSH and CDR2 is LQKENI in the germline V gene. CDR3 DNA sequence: TGTGCCAGCTCACCCCGGGGTAGCGCGGAAGATACGCAGTATTTT. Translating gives CASSPRGSAEDTQYF.

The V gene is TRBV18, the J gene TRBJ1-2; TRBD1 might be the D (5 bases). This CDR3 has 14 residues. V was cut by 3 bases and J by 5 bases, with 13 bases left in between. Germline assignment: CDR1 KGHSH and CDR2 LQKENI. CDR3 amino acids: CASSPRRGEYGYTF. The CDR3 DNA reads TGTGCCAGCTCACCCAGGAGGGGCGAATATGGCTACACCTTC.

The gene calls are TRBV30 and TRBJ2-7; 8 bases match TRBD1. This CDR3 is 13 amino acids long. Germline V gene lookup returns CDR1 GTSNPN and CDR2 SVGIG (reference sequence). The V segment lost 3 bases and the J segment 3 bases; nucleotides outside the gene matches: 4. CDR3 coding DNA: TGTGCCTGGAGAAGAGACAGGGGCTACGAGCAGTACTTC. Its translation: CAWRRDRGYEQYF.

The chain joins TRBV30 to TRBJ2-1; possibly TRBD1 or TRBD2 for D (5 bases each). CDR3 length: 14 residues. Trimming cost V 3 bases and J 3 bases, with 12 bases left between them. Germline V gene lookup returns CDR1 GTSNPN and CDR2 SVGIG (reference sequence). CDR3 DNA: TGTGCCTGGAGACCTATTGGGGGCTACAATGAGCAGTTCTTC. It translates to CAWRPIGGYNEQFF.

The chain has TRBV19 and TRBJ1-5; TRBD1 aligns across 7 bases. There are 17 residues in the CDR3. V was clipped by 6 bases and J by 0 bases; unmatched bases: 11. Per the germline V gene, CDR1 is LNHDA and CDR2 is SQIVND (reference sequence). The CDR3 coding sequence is TGTGCCAGTAGCCCCGTCCCCCGGGACAGTAGCAATCAGCCCCAGCATTTT. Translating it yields CASSPVPRDSSNQPQHF.

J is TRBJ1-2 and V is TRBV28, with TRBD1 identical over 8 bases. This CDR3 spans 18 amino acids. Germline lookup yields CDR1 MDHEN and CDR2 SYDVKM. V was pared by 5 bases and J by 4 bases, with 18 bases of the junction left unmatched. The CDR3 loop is CASSPTGQGSVRGYGYTF. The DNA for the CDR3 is TGTGCCAGCAGTCCAACCGGACAGGGTAGTGTGAGGGGCTATGGCTACACCTTC.

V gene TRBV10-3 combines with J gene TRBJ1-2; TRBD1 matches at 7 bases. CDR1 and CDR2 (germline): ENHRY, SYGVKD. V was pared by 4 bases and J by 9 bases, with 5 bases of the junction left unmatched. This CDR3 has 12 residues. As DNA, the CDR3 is TGTGCCATCAGTGGTAAACAGGGGAGCTACACCTTC. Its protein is CAISGKQGSYTF.

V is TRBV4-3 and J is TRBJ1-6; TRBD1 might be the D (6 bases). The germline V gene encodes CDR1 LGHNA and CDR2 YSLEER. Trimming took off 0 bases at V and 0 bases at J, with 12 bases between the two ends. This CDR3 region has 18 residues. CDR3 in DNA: TGCGCCAGCAGCCAAGACTCCCAGGGACACTCCTATAATTCACCCCTCCACTTT. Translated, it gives CASSQDSQGHSYNSPLHF.

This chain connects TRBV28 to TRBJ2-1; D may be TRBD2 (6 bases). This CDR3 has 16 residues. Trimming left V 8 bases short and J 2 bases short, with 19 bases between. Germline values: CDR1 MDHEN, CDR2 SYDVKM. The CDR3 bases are TGTGCCAGCCTTGGGGGGTTGCGGGGCCCCTACAATGAGCAGTTCTTC. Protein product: CASLGGLRGPYNEQFF.

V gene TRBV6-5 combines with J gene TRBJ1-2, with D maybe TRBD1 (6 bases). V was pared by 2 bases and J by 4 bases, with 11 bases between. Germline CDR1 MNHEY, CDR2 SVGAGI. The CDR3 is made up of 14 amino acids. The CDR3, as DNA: TGTGCCAGCAGTTACGGAGGCAGGGGCTATGGCTACACCTTC. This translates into CASSYGGRGYGYTF.

The CDR3 bases are TGTGCCAGCAGCTTGATAGTGGGAGGTGGAGCCAAAAACATTCAGTACTTC. Amino acids: CASSLIVGGGAKNIQYF. The chain employs TRBV11-2 and TRBJ2-4; the D gene is possibly TRBD2 (6 bases). Germline CDR1 and CDR2: SGHAT and FQNNGV. V was cut by 3 bases and J by 0 bases, with 15 bases left in between. The CDR3 consists of 17 residues.

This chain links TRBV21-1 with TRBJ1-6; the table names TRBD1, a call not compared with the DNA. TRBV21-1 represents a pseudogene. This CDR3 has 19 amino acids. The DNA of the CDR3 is TGTGCCAGCAGCAAATCCCGGCCGGCACAGGGGCCTTATAATTCACCCCTCCACTTT. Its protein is CASSKSRPAQGPYNSPLHF.